The 5 T cell receptor beta chains presented below share a single source sample, sequenced in a study of CD8+ T cells in alopecia areata. TCR sequencing used cDNA made by reverse transcription of extracted RNA. Measured with immunoSEQ multiplex PCR; TCRdb has only the in-frame clones, and not every one. The profile shows 150,000 or so clones, 45% to 60% of them singletons. The material sequenced was CD8+ T cells sorted from blood, taken at week 0. Receptors were obtained from a human donor with alopecia areata.

The genes are TRBV30 and TRBJ1-2; possible D gene TRBD1, 5 bases. Germline CDR1 and CDR2: GTSNPN and SVGIG (reference sequence). The V gene lost 0 bases and the J gene lost 7 bases, with 12 bases spanning the gap. The CDR3 is made up of 13 amino acids. The CDR3 bases are TGTGCCTGGAGTGTATCGGAGGGGTTTGGCTACACCTTC. It is translated as CAWSVSEGFGYTF.

The rearrangement links TRBV15 to TRBJ2-1, with D unresolved. The germline gives CDR1 LNHNV, CDR2 YYDKDF (reference sequence). V dropped 1 base and J dropped 5 bases, with 3 bases sitting between them. The CDR3 is made up of 12 amino acids. The CDR3: CATSRGNNEQFF. CDR3 DNA sequence: TGTGCCACCAGCAGAGGCAACAATGAGCAGTTCTTC. Supplemented by reference TRBV15 and TRBJ2-1, the full variable domain reads DAMVIQNPRYQVTQFGKPVTLSCSQTLNHNVMYWYQQKSSQAPKLLFHYYDKDFNNEADTPDNFQSRRPNTSFCFLDIRSPGLGDTAMYLCATSRGNNEQFFGPGTRLTVL.

The CDR3 loop is CAWSDGAGDGYTF. The CDR3 bases are TGTGCCTGGAGTGATGGGGCAGGAGATGGCTACACCTTC. This rearrangement joins TRBV30 to TRBJ1-2; weak D call: TRBD1 (5 bases). V dropped 1 base and J dropped 6 bases, with 12 bases sitting between them. There are 13 residues in the CDR3. CDR1 and CDR2 from the germline V gene are GTSNPN and SVGIG (reference sequence).

The rearrangement uses TRBV4-1 and TRBJ1-1; D is uncertain. V lost 4 bases to trimming and J lost 8 bases, with 11 bases between them. CDR1 is MGHRA, CDR2 YSYEKL, per germline. This CDR3 has 12 residues. The CDR3, as DNA: TGCGCCAGCAGCCCCAACCGGGTAGAAGCTTTCTTT. Translated, it gives CASSPNRVEAFF.

The gene calls are TRBV7-4 and TRBJ2-3, with D unresolved. This CDR3 has 16 amino acids. Per germline, CDR1 SGHVT and CDR2 SQSDAQ. The V end was cut by 2 bases, the J end by 5 bases, with 17 bases between. CDR3 region: CASSLLRDLWLDTQYF. In DNA, the CDR3 is TGTGCCAGCAGCTTACTTCGCGACTTATGGTTAGATACGCAGTATTTT.